The clone carrying this T cell receptor beta chain is a singleton in its sample. The CDR3 contains 13 residues. CDR1 and CDR2 from the germline V gene are MNHEY and SVGAGI. V dropped 8 bases and J dropped 7 bases, with 12 bases sitting between them. This record comes from a study of glioma-infiltrating T cells after dendritic cell vaccination. Time point here: after dendritic cell vaccination, including at tumor progression/relapse. Up to about 2 ug genomic DNA was used for TCRB CDR3 amplification. Here immunoSEQ multiplex PCR was the method, and the copy in TCRdb shows in-frame clones only, minus some. This repertoire shows fewer than 95,000 clones, around 85% found once; its top ten account for 8.5%.

V and J are TRBV6-5 and TRBJ1-6; weak D call: TRBD1 (5 bases). The receptor was derived from a human donor with glioblastoma. The specimen was blood, collected after dendritic cell vaccination. In nucleotides, the CDR3 is TGTGCCAGCGGGGGGGGATACAATTCACCCCTCCACTTT. Encoded protein: CASGGGYNSPLHF.